The next 19 T cell receptor beta chains were all read from a single sample in a study of HIV-infected patients and healthy controls. MiXCR, run by TCRdb on the 5' RACE reads, gives a single entry per CDR3 protein. The sample has around 64,000 distinct CDR3 sequences, around 17% seen once. The sequencing input was CD4+ T cells from blood. The origin of the receptors is a human donor in good health.

There are many counts of this clonotype. V and J are TRBV28 and TRBJ1-1, with 12 bases that match TRBD1. From germline, CDR1 is MDHEN and CDR2 SYDVKM. The CDR3 has 15 amino acids. Germline trimming cut 4 bases from V and 10 bases from J; bases unmatched to any gene: 10. The CDR3 region is CASSSPGTGGGRAFF. In nucleotides, the CDR3 is TGTGCCAGCAGTTCTCCCGGGACAGGGGGCGGTCGAGCTTTCTTT. Drawing the rest from reference TRBV28 and TRBJ1-1, the complete variable domain is DVKVTQSSRYLVKRTGEKVFLECVQDMDHENMFWYRQDPGLGLRLIYFSYDVKMKEKGDIPEGYSVSREKKERFSLILESASTNQTSMYLCASSSPGTGGGRAFFGQGTRLTVV.

The chain uses TRBV7-2 and TRBJ2-7; D is perhaps TRBD1 (5 bases). V was trimmed by 5 bases and J by 0 bases, leaving 11 bases between them. CDR1 and CDR2 from the germline V gene are SGHTA and FQGNSA. This CDR3 spans 14 amino acids. The CDR3 spells CASSPDRSSYEQYF. The DNA of the CDR3 is TGTGCCAGCAGCCCCGACAGAAGCTCCTACGAGCAGTACTTC.

The chain combines TRBV29-1 with TRBJ1-1; the D gene is possibly TRBD1 (5 bases). Germline CDR1 is SQVTM and CDR2 is ANQGSEA. Trimming removed 4 bases at V and 1 base at J, with 10 bases between. The CDR3 covers 13 residues. The CDR3 loop reads CSVAKQANTEAFF. The CDR3, as DNA: TGCAGCGTTGCTAAACAGGCGAACACTGAAGCTTTCTTT. Variable domain in full (rest from reference TRBV29-1 and TRBJ1-1): SAVISQKPSRDICQRGTSLTIQCQVDSQVTMMFWYRQQPGQSLTLIATANQGSEATYESGFVIDKFPISRPNLTFSTLTVSNMSPEDSSIYLCSVAKQANTEAFFGQGTRLTVV.

V usage is TRBV7-2 and J usage is TRBJ2-3; 7 nucleotides match TRBD2. CDR1 is SGHTA, CDR2 FQGNSA, per germline. The CDR3 is 12 residues long. V shed 11 bases and J 5 bases; nucleotides not matched to a gene: 7. CDR3 in amino acids: CAVGRAVDTQYF. DNA of the CDR3: TGTGCCGTGGGGAGGGCCGTAGATACGCAGTATTTT.

The chain links TRBV5-1 to TRBJ1-1; 8 bases are a match to TRBD1. J was trimmed by 6 bases and V by 1 base; bases with no gene match: 8. In germline, CDR1 is SGHRS, CDR2 YFSETQ. The CDR3 spans 15 residues. CDR3 amino acids: CASSLQMDRDAEAFF. In DNA, the CDR3 is TGCGCCAGCAGCTTGCAAATGGACAGGGACGCTGAAGCTTTCTTT. The full variable domain, rest sourced from reference TRBV5-1 and TRBJ1-1, is KAGVTQTPRYLIKTRGQQVTLSCSPISGHRSVSWYQQTPGQGLQFLFEYFSETQRNKGNFPGRFSGRQFSNSRSEMNVSTLELGDSALYLCASSLQMDRDAEAFFGQGTRLTVV.

This clonotype has a handful of counts. In nucleotides, the CDR3 is TGTGCCAGCAGGTATGGGGACCGGGGGAACACTGAAGCTTTCTTT. As protein: CASRYGDRGNTEAFF. The rearrangement joins TRBV6-6 to TRBJ1-1; possibly TRBD1 for D (5 bases). Germline V gene sequence: CDR1 MNHNY, CDR2 SVGAGI (reference sequence). This CDR3 has 15 residues. Trimming pared 6 bases from V and 1 base from J, leaving 15 bases between.

This clonotype was counted only a few times. The chain has TRBV5-1 and TRBJ2-3; D is possibly TRBD1 or TRBD2 (5 bases each). The CDR3 sequence is 15 residues long. In germline, CDR1 is SGHRS, CDR2 YFSETQ. V lost 0 bases and J lost 6, with 14 bases in between. CDR3 protein: CASSLGGPDIDTQYF. CDR3 bases: TGCGCCAGCAGCTTGGGGGGACCTGACATTGATACGCAGTATTTT.

This clonotype has just a few counts. The CDR3 sequence: CASSGVASTDTQYF. DNA for the CDR3: TGCGCCAGCAGCGGAGTGGCTAGCACAGATACGCAGTATTTT. The chain uses TRBV5-1 and TRBJ2-3; no clear D gene. Germline assignment: CDR1 SGHRS and CDR2 YFSETQ. The CDR3 runs 14 residues. With 4 bases removed from V and 0 bases from J, the gap between germline ends came to 9 bases.

This clonotype was counted between two and nine times. The CDR3 here is CASSHSRSGGETQYF. As DNA, the CDR3 is TGTGCCAGCAGCCATAGTAGGAGCGGGGGCGAGACCCAGTACTTC. The chain is built from TRBV3-1 and TRBJ2-5, with 8 bases that match TRBD2. Germline-derived CDR1 and CDR2 are LGHDT and YNNKEL (reference sequence). V shed 3 bases and J 5 bases; nucleotides not matched to a gene: 8. The CDR3 covers 15 residues.

The V call is TRBV6-2 or TRBV6-3, the J call TRBJ2-1; TRBD2 matches 7 bases. CDR1 and CDR2 (germline): MNHEY, SVGEGT. The CDR3 is 14 amino acids. V shed 1 base and J 7 bases; nucleotides not matched to a gene: 4. The CDR3 DNA sequence: TGTGCCAGCAGTTACTGGCGCGGGAGTAATGAGCAGTTCTTC. Its translation is CASSYWRGSNEQFF.

The table lists this clonotype with a few counts. V and J are TRBV4-2 and TRBJ1-1; D perhaps matches TRBD1 (6 bases). From germline, CDR1 is LGHNA and CDR2 YNFKEQ. This CDR3 comprises 15 residues. Trimming removed 1 base from V and 1 base from J, with 10 bases in between. The CDR3 nucleotides read TGTGCCAGCAGCCAAGCCGGGACATCGAACACTGAAGCTTTCTTT. It translates to CASSQAGTSNTEAFF.

V and J are TRBV19 and TRBJ2-3; the match to TRBD2 covers 8 bases. The germline V gene has CDR1 LNHDA and CDR2 SQIVND (reference sequence). With V trimmed by 5 bases and J by 4 bases, 20 bases remained unmatched. The CDR3 has 19 residues. The DNA of the CDR3 is TGTGCCAGTAGTTCAAGCGCCAACAAGCGGGAGCGTAGGCCAGATACGCAGTATTTT. It yields the protein CASSSSANKRERRPDTQYF. Supplemented by reference TRBV19 and TRBJ2-3, the full variable domain reads DGGITQSPKYLFRKEGQNVTLSCEQNLNHDAMYWYRQDPGQGLRLIYYSQIVNDFQKGDIAEGYSVSREKKESFPLTVTSAQKNPTAFYLCASSSSANKRERRPDTQYFGPGTRLTVL.

The chain has TRBV7-2 and TRBJ2-7; 9 positions agree with TRBD1. The CDR3 runs 13 residues. Trimming cost V 6 bases and J 3 bases; bases outside gene matches: 3. Germline assignment: CDR1 SGHTA and CDR2 FQGNSA. The CDR3 protein is CASRPTGGYEQYF. Written as DNA, the CDR3 is TGTGCCAGCAGACCGACAGGGGGCTACGAGCAGTACTTC.

The chain combines TRBV6-5 with TRBJ1-6; a possible D gene is TRBD1 (6 bases). The CDR3 totals 15 residues. Germline V lookup: CDR1 MNHEY, CDR2 SVGAGI. Trimming took off 6 bases at V and 5 bases at J, with 14 bases between the two ends. CDR3 sequence (DNA): TGTGCCAGCAGGCTTCAAGGGGGGGATAATTCACCCCTCCACTTT. Its protein is CASRLQGGDNSPLHF.

This clonotype has more than one count but fewer than ten. The chain employs TRBV9 and TRBJ1-4, with 8 positions matching TRBD1. With V trimmed by 4 bases and J by 0 bases, 17 bases remained unmatched. Germline assignment: CDR1 SGDLS and CDR2 YYNGEE. There are 20 residues in the CDR3. The CDR3 loop reads CASSRSFVTGGIATNEKLFF. As DNA, the CDR3 is TGTGCCAGCAGCCGTAGCTTCGTCACAGGGGGAATAGCAACTAATGAAAAACTGTTTTTT.

This clonotype was detected many times. The chain carries TRBV7-2 and TRBJ1-5; D perhaps matches TRBD1 (6 bases). The CDR3 extends over 16 amino acids. Between the trimmed V and J ends, which lost 5 bases and 8 bases, there was a span of 22 bases. CDR1 is SGHTA, CDR2 FQGNSA, per germline. CDR3 residues: CASSPQGYTLSEPQHF. In DNA, the CDR3 is TGTGCCAGCAGCCCCCAGGGGTACACACTCTCGGAGCCCCAGCATTTT.

This clonotype was seen only a few times. The rearrangement links TRBV29-1 to TRBJ2-7, with TRBD1 matching over 10 bases. The CDR3 spans 14 residues. Germline CDR1 reads SQVTM; CDR2 reads ANQGSEA. V shed 3 bases, J shed 2 bases, and the junction held 4 bases outside the gene matches. The CDR3 loop reads CSVELGTGAYEQYF. CDR3 coding DNA: TGCAGCGTTGAGCTCGGGACAGGGGCCTACGAGCAGTACTTC.

This clonotype has at least ten counts. CDR3 sequence (DNA): TGTGCCAGCAGTGACGGCCCAGGGGTGGCCAAAAACATTCAGTACTTC. Encoded protein: CASSDGPGVAKNIQYF. V gene TRBV25-1 combines with J gene TRBJ2-4; perhaps TRBD1 as D (6 bases). Germline CDR1 is MGHDK and CDR2 is SYGVNS. This CDR3 contains 16 residues. The V gene lost 3 bases and the J gene lost 1 base, with 13 bases spanning the gap.

The rearrangement uses TRBV29-1 and TRBJ2-3; no reliable D call. Germline CDR1 reads SQVTM; CDR2 reads ANQGSEA. V dropped 5 bases and J dropped 3 bases, with 6 bases sitting between them. The CDR3 contains 11 residues. The CDR3 nucleotides read TGCAGCGTTTCGACAACAGATACGCAGTATTTT. As protein: CSVSTTDTQYF.